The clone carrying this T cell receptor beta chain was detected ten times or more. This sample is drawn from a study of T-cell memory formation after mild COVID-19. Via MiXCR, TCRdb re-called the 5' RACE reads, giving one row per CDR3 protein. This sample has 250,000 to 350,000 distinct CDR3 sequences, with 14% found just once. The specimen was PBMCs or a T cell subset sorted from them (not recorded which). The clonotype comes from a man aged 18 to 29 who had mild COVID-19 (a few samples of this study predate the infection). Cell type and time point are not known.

The CDR3, as DNA: TGTGCAAGTCGCTTACACTCCTACGAGCAGTACGTC. It is translated as CASRLHSYEQYV. The V call is TRBV12-2, the J call TRBJ2-7. TRBV12-2 is given as a pseudogene. The CDR3 has 12 amino acids.